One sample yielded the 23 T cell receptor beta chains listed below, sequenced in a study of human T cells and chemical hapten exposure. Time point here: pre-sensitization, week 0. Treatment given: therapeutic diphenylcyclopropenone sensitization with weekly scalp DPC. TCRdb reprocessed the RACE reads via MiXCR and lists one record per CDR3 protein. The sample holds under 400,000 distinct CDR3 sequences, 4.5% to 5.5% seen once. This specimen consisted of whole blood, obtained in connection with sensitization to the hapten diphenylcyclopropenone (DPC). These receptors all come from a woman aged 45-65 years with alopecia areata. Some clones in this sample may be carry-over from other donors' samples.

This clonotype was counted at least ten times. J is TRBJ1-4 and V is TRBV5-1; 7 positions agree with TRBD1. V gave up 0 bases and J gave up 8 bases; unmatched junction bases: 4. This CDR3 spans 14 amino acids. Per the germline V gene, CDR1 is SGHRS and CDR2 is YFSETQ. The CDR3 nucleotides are TGCGCCAGCAGCTTGGTGGGACAGAAGGAAAAACTGTTTTTT. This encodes CASSLVGQKEKLFF.

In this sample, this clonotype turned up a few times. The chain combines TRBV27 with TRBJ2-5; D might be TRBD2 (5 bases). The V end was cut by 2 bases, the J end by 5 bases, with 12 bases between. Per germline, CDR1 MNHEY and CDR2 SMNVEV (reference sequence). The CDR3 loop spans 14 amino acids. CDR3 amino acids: CASSLGSSRETQYF. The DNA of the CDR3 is TGTGCCAGCAGTTTAGGATCTAGCCGGGAGACCCAGTACTTC.

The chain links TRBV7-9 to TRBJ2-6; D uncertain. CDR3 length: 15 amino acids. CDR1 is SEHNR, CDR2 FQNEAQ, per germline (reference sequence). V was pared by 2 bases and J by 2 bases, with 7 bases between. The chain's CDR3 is CASSLRRAGANVLTF. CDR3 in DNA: TGTGCCAGCAGCTTAAGAAGGGCTGGGGCCAACGTCCTGACTTTC.

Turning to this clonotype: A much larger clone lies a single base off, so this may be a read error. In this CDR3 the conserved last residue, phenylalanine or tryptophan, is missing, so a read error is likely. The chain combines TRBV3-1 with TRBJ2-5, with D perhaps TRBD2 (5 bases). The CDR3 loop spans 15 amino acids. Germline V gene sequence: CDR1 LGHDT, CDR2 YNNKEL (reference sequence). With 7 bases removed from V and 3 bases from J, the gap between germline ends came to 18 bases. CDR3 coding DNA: TGTGCCAGCAACATCCTCGGACTGGCGGAAGAGACCCAGTACTAC. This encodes CASNILGLAEETQYY.

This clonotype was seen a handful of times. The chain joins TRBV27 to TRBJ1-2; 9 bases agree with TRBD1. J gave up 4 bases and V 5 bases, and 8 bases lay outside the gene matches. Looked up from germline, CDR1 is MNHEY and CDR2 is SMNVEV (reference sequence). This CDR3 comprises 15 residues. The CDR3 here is CASSPWTGDRYGYTF. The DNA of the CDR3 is TGTGCCAGCAGTCCATGGACAGGGGACCGCTATGGCTACACCTTC.

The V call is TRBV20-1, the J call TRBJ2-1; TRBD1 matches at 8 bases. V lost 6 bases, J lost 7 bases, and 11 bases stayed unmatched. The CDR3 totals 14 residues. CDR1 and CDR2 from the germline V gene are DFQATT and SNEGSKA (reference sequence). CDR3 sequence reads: CSATEETGVNEQFF. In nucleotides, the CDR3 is TGCAGTGCCACTGAAGAGACAGGGGTAAATGAGCAGTTCTTC.

The CDR3 region has the DNA TGCAGTGCTCGGGGGAGCTACAATGAGCAGTTCTTC. This codes for CSARGSYNEQFF. The V and J genes are TRBV20-1 and TRBJ2-1, with a tentative D call TRBD2 (6 bases). This CDR3 region has 12 residues. Germline-derived CDR1 and CDR2 are DFQATT and SNEGSKA (reference sequence). V shed 5 bases and J shed 3 bases, with 8 bases lying between them.

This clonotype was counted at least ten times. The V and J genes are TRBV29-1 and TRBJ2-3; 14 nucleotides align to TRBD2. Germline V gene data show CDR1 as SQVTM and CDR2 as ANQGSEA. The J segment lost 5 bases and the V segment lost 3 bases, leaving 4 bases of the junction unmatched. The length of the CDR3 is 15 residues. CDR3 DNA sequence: TGCAGCGTTGACGGGACTAGCGGGGGTCTAGATACGCAGTATTTT. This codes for CSVDGTSGGLDTQYF.

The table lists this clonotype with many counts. The CDR3 reads CSVERQESYEQYF. Written as DNA, the CDR3 is TGCAGCGTTGAGAGACAGGAGTCCTACGAGCAGTACTTC. The chain combines TRBV29-1 with TRBJ2-7, with D possibly being TRBD1 (6 bases). The germline V gene has CDR1 SQVTM and CDR2 ANQGSEA. The CDR3 has 13 amino acids. V was pared by 3 bases and J by 1 base, with 10 bases between.

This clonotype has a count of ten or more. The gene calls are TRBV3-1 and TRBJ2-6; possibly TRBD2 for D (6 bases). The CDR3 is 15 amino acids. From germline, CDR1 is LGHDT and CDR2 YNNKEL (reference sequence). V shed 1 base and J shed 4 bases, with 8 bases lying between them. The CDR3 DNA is TGTGCCAGCAGCCAAGGCGGGGCAGGGGCCAACGTCCTGACTTTC. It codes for CASSQGGAGANVLTF.

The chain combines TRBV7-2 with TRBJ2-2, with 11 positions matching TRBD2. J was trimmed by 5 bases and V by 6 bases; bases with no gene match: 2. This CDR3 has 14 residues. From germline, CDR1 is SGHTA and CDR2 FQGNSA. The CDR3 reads CASRPSGRTGELFF. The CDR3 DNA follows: TGTGCCAGCAGACCTAGCGGGAGGACCGGGGAGCTGTTTTTT.

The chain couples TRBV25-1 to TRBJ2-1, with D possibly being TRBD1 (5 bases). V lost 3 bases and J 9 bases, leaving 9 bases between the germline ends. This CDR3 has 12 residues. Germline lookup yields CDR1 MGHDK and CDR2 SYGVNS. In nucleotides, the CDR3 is TGTGCCAGCAGTGATTTCAGGGTTGAGCAGTTCTTC. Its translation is CASSDFRVEQFF.

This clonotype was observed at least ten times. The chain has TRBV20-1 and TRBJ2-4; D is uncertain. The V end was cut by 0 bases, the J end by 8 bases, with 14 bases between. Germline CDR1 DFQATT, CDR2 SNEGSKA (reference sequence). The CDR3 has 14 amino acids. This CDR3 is CSARDNKGTDIQYF. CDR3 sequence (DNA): TGCAGTGCTAGAGATAATAAGGGAACCGACATTCAGTACTTC.

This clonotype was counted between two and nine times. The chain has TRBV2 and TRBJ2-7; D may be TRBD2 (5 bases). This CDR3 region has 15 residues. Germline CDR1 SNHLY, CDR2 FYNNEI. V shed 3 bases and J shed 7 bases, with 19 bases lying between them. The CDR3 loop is CASSDRTRASGEQYF. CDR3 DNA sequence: TGTGCCAGCAGTGATCGTACCAGAGCCTCGGGGGAGCAGTACTTC.

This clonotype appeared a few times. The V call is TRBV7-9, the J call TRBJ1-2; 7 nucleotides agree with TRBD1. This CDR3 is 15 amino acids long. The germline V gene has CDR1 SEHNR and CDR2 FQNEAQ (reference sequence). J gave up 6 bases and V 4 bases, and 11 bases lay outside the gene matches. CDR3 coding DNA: TGTGCCAGCAGCTCTGGCGGCAGGGGGGAGGATGGCTACACCTTC. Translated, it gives CASSSGGRGEDGYTF.

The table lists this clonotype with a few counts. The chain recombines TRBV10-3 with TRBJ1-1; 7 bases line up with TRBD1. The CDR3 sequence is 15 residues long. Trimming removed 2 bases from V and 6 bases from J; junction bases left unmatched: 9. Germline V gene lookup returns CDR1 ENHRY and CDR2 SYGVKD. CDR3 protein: CAISERTGGASEAFF. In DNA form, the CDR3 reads TGTGCCATCAGTGAGCGGACAGGAGGGGCATCTGAAGCTTTCTTT.

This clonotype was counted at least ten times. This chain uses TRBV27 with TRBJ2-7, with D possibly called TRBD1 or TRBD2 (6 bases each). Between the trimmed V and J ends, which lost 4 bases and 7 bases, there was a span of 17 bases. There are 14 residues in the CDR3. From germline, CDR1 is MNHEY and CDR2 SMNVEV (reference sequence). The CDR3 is CASSWATGAGEQYF. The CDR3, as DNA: TGTGCCAGCAGTTGGGCGACAGGCGCGGGAGAGCAGTACTTC.

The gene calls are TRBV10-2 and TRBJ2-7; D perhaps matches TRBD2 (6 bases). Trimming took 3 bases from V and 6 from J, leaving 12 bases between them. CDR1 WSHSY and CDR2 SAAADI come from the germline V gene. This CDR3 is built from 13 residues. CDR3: CASSDGGVGEQYF. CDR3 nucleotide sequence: TGCGCCAGCAGTGACGGCGGGGTCGGCGAGCAGTACTTC.

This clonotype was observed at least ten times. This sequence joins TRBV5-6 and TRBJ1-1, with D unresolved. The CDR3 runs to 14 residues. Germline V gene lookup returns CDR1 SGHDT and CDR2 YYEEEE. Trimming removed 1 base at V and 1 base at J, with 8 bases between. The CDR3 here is CASSLSAWNTEAFF. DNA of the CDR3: TGTGCCAGCAGCTTGAGTGCCTGGAACACTGAAGCTTTCTTT.

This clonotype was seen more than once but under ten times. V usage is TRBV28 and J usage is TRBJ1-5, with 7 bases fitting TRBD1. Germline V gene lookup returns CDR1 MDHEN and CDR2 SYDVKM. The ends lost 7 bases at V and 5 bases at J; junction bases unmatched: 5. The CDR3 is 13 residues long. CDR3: CASNGDRDQPQHF. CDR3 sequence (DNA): TGTGCCAGCAACGGGGACAGAGATCAGCCCCAGCATTTT. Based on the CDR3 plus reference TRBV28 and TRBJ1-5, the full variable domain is DVKVTQSSRYLVKRTGEKVFLECVQDMDHENMFWYRQDPGLGLRLIYFSYDVKMKEKGDIPEGYSVSREKKERFSLILESASTNQTSMYLCASNGDRDQPQHFGDGTRLSIL.

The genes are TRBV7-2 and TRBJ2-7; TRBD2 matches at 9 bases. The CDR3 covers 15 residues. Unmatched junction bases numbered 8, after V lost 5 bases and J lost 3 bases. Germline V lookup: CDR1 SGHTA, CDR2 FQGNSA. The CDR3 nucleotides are TGTGCCAGCAGCCCCCGTCTAGCGGGACACTACGAGCAGTACTTC. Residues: CASSPRLAGHYEQYF.

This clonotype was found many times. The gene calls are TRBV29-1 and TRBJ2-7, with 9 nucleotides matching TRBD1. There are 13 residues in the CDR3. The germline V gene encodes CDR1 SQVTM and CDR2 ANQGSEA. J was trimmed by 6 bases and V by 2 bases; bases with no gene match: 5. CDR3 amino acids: CSVERGQGGEQYF. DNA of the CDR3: TGCAGCGTTGAAAGGGGACAGGGAGGCGAGCAGTACTTC.

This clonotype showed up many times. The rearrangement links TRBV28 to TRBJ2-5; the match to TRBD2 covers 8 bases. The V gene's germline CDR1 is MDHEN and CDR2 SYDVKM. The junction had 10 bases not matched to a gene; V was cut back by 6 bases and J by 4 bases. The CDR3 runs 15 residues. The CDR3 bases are TGTGCCAGCAGCTCCCCCCGGGGGGGCCGAGAGACCCAGTACTTC. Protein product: CASSSPRGGRETQYF.